These 30 T cell receptor beta chains were all obtained from the same sample, sequenced in a study of identical twins. TCRdb re-called the 5' RACE reads through MiXCR, storing one row per CDR3 protein. The sample lists 500,000 to 600,000 distinct CDR3 sequences; approximately 22% were seen once. This same sample was also part of a study on T cells expressing NK-cell markers.

The sample was CD4+ T cells sorted from blood. These receptors were obtained from a woman aged 18 to 35 in good health.

This clonotype was detected only a few times. The chain joins TRBV20-1 to TRBJ1-1; 8 nucleotides match TRBD1. CDR3 length: 13 amino acids. J was trimmed by 3 bases and V by 6 bases; bases with no gene match: 6. Per the germline V gene, CDR1 is DFQATT and CDR2 is SNEGSKA (reference sequence). The CDR3 region is CSALRDRYTEAFF. The CDR3 DNA follows: TGCAGTGCGCTCCGGGACAGGTACACTGAAGCTTTCTTT.

This clonotype was detected only a few times. The rearrangement uses TRBV2 and TRBJ2-7; no reliable D call. The V end was cut by 7 bases, the J end by 0 bases, with 7 bases between. CDR1 SNHLY and CDR2 FYNNEI come from the germline V gene. This CDR3 has 12 amino acids. The CDR3 region is CASNPSSYEQYF. The DNA for the CDR3 is TGTGCCAGCAATCCTAGCTCCTACGAGCAGTACTTC.

The V gene is TRBV4-3, the J gene TRBJ2-1; 10 nucleotides line up with TRBD1. The CDR3 consists of 16 residues. V was pared by 5 bases and J by 8 bases, with 12 bases of the junction left unmatched. Germline V lookup: CDR1 LGHNA, CDR2 YSLEER. The CDR3 nucleotides are TGCGCCAGCAGCAGACAAAGGACAGGGGGGGGTTATGAGCAGTTCTTC. It translates to CASSRQRTGGGYEQFF.

The CDR3: CASAQSGANVLTF. Here the CDR3 DNA reads TGTGCTAGTGCCCAATCTGGGGCCAACGTCCTGACTTTC. This chain links TRBV12-5 with TRBJ2-6; D gene ambiguous. Germline values: CDR1 LGHNT, CDR2 FRNRAP. The CDR3 loop spans 13 amino acids. Trimming removed 7 bases at V and 1 base at J, with 5 bases between.

This clonotype was seen only once. CDR3 amino acids: CSAQTSRTDTQYF. CDR3 in DNA: TGCAGTGCCCAGACTAGCAGAACAGATACGCAGTATTTT. This chain uses TRBV20-1 with TRBJ2-3; TRBD2 matches at 7 bases. From germline, CDR1 is DFQATT and CDR2 SNEGSKA (reference sequence). J gave up 3 bases and V 6 bases, and 6 bases lay outside the gene matches. This CDR3 spans 13 amino acids.

The chain is built from TRBV5-5 and TRBJ2-5; 14 nucleotides line up with TRBD2. CDR3 length: 15 residues. J gave up 5 bases and V 4 bases, and 4 bases lay outside the gene matches. The V gene's germline CDR1 is SGHKS and CDR2 YYEKEE (reference sequence). CDR3 loop: CASSPRTSGGETQYF. The CDR3, as DNA: TGTGCCAGCAGCCCAAGGACTAGCGGGGGGGAGACCCAGTACTTC.

This clonotype was picked up one time. This chain uses TRBV27 with TRBJ1-2; TRBD1 aligns across 8 bases. This CDR3 is built from 18 residues. The germline CDR1 and CDR2 sequences are MNHEY and SMNVEV (reference sequence). Losses at the gene ends were 8 bases for V and 5 bases for J; bases not matched to a gene: 22. The CDR3 nucleotides read TGTGCCAGCTCTAGCCTCCAGGGGGCCATCACCCGTGGTTATGGCTACACCTTC. Amino acid sequence: CASSSLQGAITRGYGYTF.

The chain couples TRBV29-1 to TRBJ2-1; 12 bases align to TRBD2. The CDR3 loop spans 13 amino acids. The J segment lost 11 bases and the V segment lost 4 bases, leaving 6 bases of the junction unmatched. Per the germline V gene, CDR1 is SQVTM and CDR2 is ANQGSEA. The DNA of the CDR3 is TGCAGCGTTGTTGTGACTAGCGGGAGCCAGCAGTTCTTC. Translation gives CSVVVTSGSQQFF.

The chain joins TRBV9 to TRBJ2-1; TRBD2 matches 12 bases. There are 16 residues in the CDR3. After removal of 0 bases from V and 8 bases from J, the junction contained 6 bases not matched to a gene. Germline CDR1 and CDR2: SGDLS and YYNGEE. This chain's CDR3 is CASSVARLAGVDEQFF. For the CDR3, the DNA is TGTGCCAGCAGCGTAGCCCGACTAGCGGGAGTGGATGAGCAGTTCTTC.

This clonotype was counted a few times. The genes are TRBV3-1 and TRBJ2-1, with D perhaps TRBD2 (6 bases). The CDR3 has 14 residues. Trimming took 7 bases from V and 5 from J, leaving 15 bases between them. Germline V gives CDR1 LGHDT, CDR2 YNNKEL (reference sequence). In DNA form, the CDR3 reads TGTGCCAGCAAACTCGGCCTAGCGAACAATGAGCAGTTCTTC. Its translation is CASKLGLANNEQFF.

This clonotype was observed a handful of times. The gene calls are TRBV5-1 and TRBJ1-4; D gene ambiguous. Germline CDR1 and CDR2: SGHRS and YFSETQ. V dropped 2 bases and J dropped 0 bases, with 17 bases sitting between them. The CDR3 is made up of 18 amino acids. The CDR3 spells CASSFRGSPYATNEKLFF. The CDR3 DNA reads TGCGCCAGCAGCTTTCGTGGCAGCCCGTACGCAACTAATGAAAAACTGTTTTTT.

The rearrangement links TRBV6-1 to TRBJ1-3; no firm D call. The CDR3 spans 15 residues. Trimming shortened V by 2 bases and J by 4 bases, and 12 bases separated the two germline ends. The V gene's germline CDR1 is MNHNS and CDR2 SASEGT. CDR3 in DNA: TGTGCCAGCAGTGAAACTGGGGTAGGAGGAAACACCATATATTTT. Protein product: CASSETGVGGNTIYF.

This chain uses TRBV6-6 with TRBJ2-2, with D perhaps TRBD1 or TRBD2 (5 bases each). V lost 6 bases and J 6 bases, leaving 11 bases between the germline ends. This CDR3 is 13 amino acids long. Per the germline V gene, CDR1 is MNHNY and CDR2 is SVGAGI (reference sequence). DNA for the CDR3: TGTGCCAGCAGCCCCCGAGGGGCCGGGGAGCTGTTTTTT. It codes for CASSPRGAGELFF.

This clonotype has a handful of counts. The V and J genes are TRBV20-1 and TRBJ2-3; unclear D gene. This CDR3 has 12 residues. Germline V gives CDR1 DFQATT, CDR2 SNEGSKA (reference sequence). Trimming stripped 6 bases from V and 1 base from J, with 8 bases between. CDR3 loop: CSAERGTDTQYF. Written as DNA, the CDR3 is TGCAGTGCCGAAAGGGGCACAGATACGCAGTATTTT.

The chain joins TRBV30 to TRBJ1-2, with D possibly being TRBD1 (6 bases). V was shortened by 1 base and J by 3 bases, with 12 bases between the two germline ends. The germline V gene encodes CDR1 GTSNPN and CDR2 SVGIG (reference sequence). This CDR3 contains 14 residues. CDR3 amino acids: CAWSADRPYYGYTF. The CDR3 DNA reads as TGTGCCTGGAGTGCCGACAGGCCCTACTATGGCTACACCTTC.

This clonotype was seen only a few times. The rearrangement uses TRBV20-1 and TRBJ2-5, with a tentative D call TRBD1 (5 bases). The germline CDR1 and CDR2 sequences are DFQATT and SNEGSKA (reference sequence). The V end was cut by 1 base, the J end by 5 bases, with 14 bases between. The CDR3 is 14 amino acids. The CDR3 protein is CSARVRGSVETQYF. The CDR3 DNA reads as TGCAGTGCTAGAGTAAGGGGTTCTGTCGAGACCCAGTACTTC.

This chain links TRBV25-1 with TRBJ1-1, with 8 bases fitting TRBD1. This CDR3 comprises 15 residues. Germline CDR1 reads MGHDK; CDR2 reads SYGVNS. Trimming removed 3 bases from V and 4 bases from J; junction bases left unmatched: 7. The CDR3 DNA reads as TGTGCCAGCAGTGACGACAGGGGCGGTAGCACTGAAGCTTTCTTT. Its translation is CASSDDRGGSTEAFF. Variable domain in full (rest from reference TRBV25-1 and TRBJ1-1): EADIYQTPRYLVIGTGKKITLECSQTMGHDKMYWYQQDPGMELHLIHYSYGVNSTEKGDLSSESTVSRIRTEHFPLTLESARPSHTSQYLCASSDDRGGSTEAFFGQGTRLTVV.

V is TRBV5-8 and J is TRBJ1-1, with 7 bases matching TRBD1. Per germline, CDR1 SGHTS and CDR2 YDEGEE. Germline trimming cut 2 bases from V and 0 bases from J; bases unmatched to any gene: 1. The CDR3 covers 14 residues. CDR3 loop: CASSFGQVNTEAFF. In DNA, the CDR3 is TGTGCCAGCAGCTTTGGACAGGTGAACACTGAAGCTTTCTTT.

This clonotype was picked up a small number of times. As DNA, the CDR3 is TGCAGTGCTAGGGACGGGCTCTCCTACGAGCAGTACTTC. Translation gives CSARDGLSYEQYF. J is TRBJ2-7 and V is TRBV20-1, with D hard to call. V lost 3 bases and J lost 0, with 9 bases in between. The CDR3 is 13 residues long. Germline V CDR1 and CDR2: DFQATT, SNEGSKA (reference sequence).

This rearrangement joins TRBV7-9 to TRBJ2-1; 14 bases agree with TRBD2. Trimming at V came to 3 bases and at J to 12 bases, leaving 4 bases not matched to a gene. The CDR3 contains 14 residues. Germline lookup yields CDR1 SEHNR and CDR2 FQNEAQ (reference sequence). The CDR3 region is CASSFGTSGSVQFF. The CDR3 DNA reads as TGTGCCAGCAGCTTCGGGACTAGCGGGAGTGTGCAGTTCTTC.

There are a few counts of this clonotype. The CDR3 DNA is TGTGCCAGCAGCTTGAAGAGCGGGGCATACAATGAGCAGTTCTTC. Its translation is CASSLKSGAYNEQFF. This chain joins TRBV5-6 and TRBJ2-1, with 7 bases fitting TRBD2. This CDR3 spans 15 amino acids. Trimming took 1 base from V and 4 from J; bases not matched to a gene: 5. CDR1 SGHDT and CDR2 YYEEEE come from the germline V gene.

This clonotype was found many times. The V and J genes are TRBV29-1 and TRBJ1-1, with TRBD1 matching 10 bases. Germline V lookup: CDR1 SQVTM, CDR2 ANQGSEA. Trimming at V came to 5 bases and at J to 0 bases, leaving 6 bases not matched to a gene. CDR3 length: 15 residues. The CDR3 region has the DNA TGCAGCGTTTCCAGGACAGGGGGGATGAACACTGAAGCTTTCTTT. Translating it yields CSVSRTGGMNTEAFF.

The J gene is TRBJ2-7, the V gene TRBV30; no reliable D call. CDR1 and CDR2 from the germline V gene are GTSNPN and SVGIG (reference sequence). This CDR3 spans 11 amino acids. V was cut by 7 bases and J by 3 bases, with 10 bases left in between. The CDR3, as DNA: TGTGCCTTCAAGCTCCTCTACGAGCAGTACTTC. It specifies CAFKLLYEQYF.

J is TRBJ2-4 and V is TRBV20-1, with D tentatively TRBD1 or TRBD2 (6 bases each). Per germline, CDR1 DFQATT and CDR2 SNEGSKA (reference sequence). The CDR3 consists of 13 residues. Trimming took 5 bases from V and 7 from J, leaving 15 bases between them. The CDR3 nucleotides read TGCAGTGCTTCGGGACACGGGGGTAACATTCAGTACTTC. It translates to CSASGHGGNIQYF.

The chain combines TRBV20-1 with TRBJ2-1, with 9 bases identical to TRBD2. Germline assignment: CDR1 DFQATT and CDR2 SNEGSKA (reference sequence). V was pared by 1 base and J by 7 bases, with 8 bases of the junction left unmatched. CDR3 length: 15 residues. CDR3 sequence: CSARVARGGQNEQFF. CDR3 bases: TGCAGTGCTAGAGTGGCGCGGGGGGGCCAAAATGAGCAGTTCTTC.

V is TRBV10-3 and J is TRBJ2-7; a weak D match, TRBD2 (5 bases). The CDR3 covers 13 residues. The V end was cut by 8 bases, the J end by 0 bases, with 11 bases between. From germline, CDR1 is ENHRY and CDR2 SYGVKD. The chain's CDR3 is CAISVEGSYEQYF. CDR3 coding DNA: TGTGCCATCTCAGTCGAGGGCTCCTACGAGCAGTACTTC.

The gene calls are TRBV20-1 and TRBJ2-3; 8 bases map to TRBD2. The germline CDR1 and CDR2 sequences are DFQATT and SNEGSKA (reference sequence). Unmatched junction bases numbered 12, after V lost 1 base and J lost 3 bases. This CDR3 comprises 17 residues. The CDR3 DNA follows: TGCAGTGCTAGAGGTCTTGGGAGGCGGGGGGTAACAGATACGCAGTATTTT. As protein: CSARGLGRRGVTDTQYF.

The J gene is TRBJ2-1, the V gene TRBV10-1; 9 bases agree with TRBD2. Germline loops: CDR1 WNHNN, CDR2 SYGVQD (reference sequence). This CDR3 has 12 residues. J was trimmed by 12 bases and V by 5 bases; bases with no gene match: 5. The CDR3 region has the DNA TGCGCCAGCAGTCAGCTAGCGGGGAGGCAGTTCTTC. It encodes CASSQLAGRQFF.

This clonotype came up a few times. The chain uses TRBV7-3 and TRBJ2-1; 8 bases line up with TRBD2. The CDR3 extends over 16 amino acids. Germline V gene lookup returns CDR1 SGHTA and CDR2 FQGTGA. Trimming took 5 bases from V and 4 from J; bases not matched to a gene: 10. The CDR3 sequence is CASSLGGGGSYNEQFF. CDR3 bases: TGTGCCAGCAGCCTGGGGGGCGGGGGGTCATACAATGAGCAGTTCTTC.

In its sample, this clonotype was seen a few times. The J gene is TRBJ2-1, the V gene TRBV29-1; D is perhaps TRBD2 (6 bases). CDR1 is SQVTM, CDR2 ANQGSEA, per germline. This CDR3 is built from 14 residues. The V end lost 5 bases, the J end lost 6 bases, and 17 bases lay between the germline ends. The CDR3 region is CSVIDGTPTNEQFF. The CDR3 DNA sequence: TGCAGCGTTATTGACGGGACTCCGACCAATGAGCAGTTCTTC.